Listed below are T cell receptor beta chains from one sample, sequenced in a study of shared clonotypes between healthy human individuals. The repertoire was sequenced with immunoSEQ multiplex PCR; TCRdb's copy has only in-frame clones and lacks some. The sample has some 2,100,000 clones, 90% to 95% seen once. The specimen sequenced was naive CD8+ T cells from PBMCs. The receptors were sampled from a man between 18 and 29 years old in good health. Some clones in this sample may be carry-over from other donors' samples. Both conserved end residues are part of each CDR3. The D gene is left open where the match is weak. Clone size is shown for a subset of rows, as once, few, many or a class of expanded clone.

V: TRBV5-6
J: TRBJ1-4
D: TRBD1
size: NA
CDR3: CASSRRGTGIRATNEKLFF
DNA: TGTGCCAGCAGCAGGAGGGGGACAGGGATTAGAGCAACTAATGAAAAACTGTTTTTT

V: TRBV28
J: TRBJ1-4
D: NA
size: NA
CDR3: CASSWTNEKLFF
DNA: TGTGCCAGCAGTTGGACAAACGAAAAACTGTTTTTT

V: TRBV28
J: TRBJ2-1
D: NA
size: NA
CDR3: CASSLILPRGSEQFF
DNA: TGTGCCAGCAGTTTAATCCTACCCCGGGGTAGTGAGCAGTTCTTC

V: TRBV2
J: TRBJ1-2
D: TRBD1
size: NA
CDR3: CASSEKGRQGAGYGYTF
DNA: TGTGCCAGCAGTGAAAAGGGAAGACAGGGGGCGGGCTATGGCTACACCTTC

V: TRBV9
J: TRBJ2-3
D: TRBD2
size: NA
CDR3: CASSLAGGTDTQYF
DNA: TGTGCCAGCAGTCTAGCGGGAGGCACAGATACGCAGTATTTT

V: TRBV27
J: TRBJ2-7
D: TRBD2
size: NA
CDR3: CASSRGSSGVPYEQYF
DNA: TGTGCCAGCAGTCGCGGGAGTTCGGGAGTCCCCTACGAGCAGTACTTC

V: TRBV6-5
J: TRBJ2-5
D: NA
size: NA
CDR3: CASSAGQKIWETQYF
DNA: TGTGCCAGCAGTGCGGGCCAAAAGATTTGGGAGACCCAGTACTTC

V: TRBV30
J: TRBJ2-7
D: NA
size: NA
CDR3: CAWSLPGTYYEQYF
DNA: TGTGCCTGGAGTTTGCCCGGGACATACTACGAGCAGTACTTC

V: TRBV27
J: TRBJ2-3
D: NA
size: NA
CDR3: CASRTKTDTQYF
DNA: TGTGCCAGCAGAACCAAGACAGATACGCAGTATTTT

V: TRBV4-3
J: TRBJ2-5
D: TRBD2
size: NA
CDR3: CASSQLLAGEETQYF
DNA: TGCGCCAGCAGCCAACTACTAGCGGGAGAGGAGACCCAGTACTTC

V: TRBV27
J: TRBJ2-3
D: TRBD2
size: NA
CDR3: CASSLLSGLASTDTQYF
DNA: TGTGCCAGCAGTTTATTGTCCGGACTAGCGTCCACAGATACGCAGTATTTT

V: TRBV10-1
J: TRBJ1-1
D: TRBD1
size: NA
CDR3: CASSQTGGLTTEAFF
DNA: TGCGCCAGCAGTCAGACAGGGGGTTTGACCACTGAAGCTTTCTTT

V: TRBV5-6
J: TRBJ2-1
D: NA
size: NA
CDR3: CASSLVWENNEQFF
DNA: TGTGCCAGCAGCTTGGTGTGGGAGAACAATGAGCAGTTCTTC

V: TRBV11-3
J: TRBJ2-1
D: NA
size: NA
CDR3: CASSLKPSSYNEQFF
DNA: TGTGCCAGCAGCTTGAAACCAAGCTCCTACAATGAGCAGTTCTTC

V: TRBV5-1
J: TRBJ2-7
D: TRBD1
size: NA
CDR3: CASSVGTDDSYEQYF
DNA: TGCGCCAGCAGCGTCGGGACAGACGACTCCTACGAGCAGTACTTC

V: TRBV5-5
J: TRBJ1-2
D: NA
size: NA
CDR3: CASSLGGGLGYGYTF
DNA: TGTGCCAGCAGCCTGGGTGGGGGACTCGGCTATGGCTACACCTTC

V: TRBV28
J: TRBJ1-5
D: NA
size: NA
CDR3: CASSFRYSNQPQHF
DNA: TGTGCCAGCAGTTTTAGGTATAGCAATCAGCCCCAGCATTTT

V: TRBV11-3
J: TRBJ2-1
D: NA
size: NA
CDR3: CASSLDLGNNEQFF
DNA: TGTGCCAGCAGCTTAGATCTTGGGAACAATGAGCAGTTCTTC

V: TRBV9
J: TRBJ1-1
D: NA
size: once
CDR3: CASSAYPNTEAFF
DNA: TGTGCCAGCAGCGCGTACCCGAACACTGAAGCTTTCTTT

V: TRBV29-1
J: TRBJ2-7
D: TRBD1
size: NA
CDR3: CSVEDSDRGTGGEQYF
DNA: TGCAGCGTTGAGGATTCCGATCGGGGGACAGGGGGCGAGCAGTACTTC

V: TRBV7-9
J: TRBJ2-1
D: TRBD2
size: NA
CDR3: CASSPLAASYNEQFF
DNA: TGTGCCAGCAGCCCCCTAGCGGCCTCCTACAATGAGCAGTTCTTC

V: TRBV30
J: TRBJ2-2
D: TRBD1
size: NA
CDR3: CAWQGAIYGELFF
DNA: TGTGCCTGGCAGGGGGCGATATACGGGGAGCTGTTTTTT

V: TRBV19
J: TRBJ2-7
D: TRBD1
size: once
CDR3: CASSIGQGAPYEQYF
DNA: TGTGCCAGTAGTATAGGACAGGGGGCCCCCTACGAGCAGTACTTC

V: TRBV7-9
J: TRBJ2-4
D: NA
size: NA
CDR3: CASSPLADIAKNIQYF
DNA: TGTGCCAGCAGCCCTTTAGCGGACATAGCCAAAAACATTCAGTACTTC

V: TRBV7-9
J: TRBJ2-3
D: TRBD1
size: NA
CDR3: CASSPRDRKGDTQYF
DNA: TGTGCCAGCAGCCCCCGGGACAGAAAAGGGGATACGCAGTATTTT

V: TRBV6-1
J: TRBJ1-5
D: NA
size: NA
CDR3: CASSEGLAGNQPQHF
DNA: TGTGCCAGCAGTGAAGGATTGGCAGGGAATCAGCCCCAGCATTTT

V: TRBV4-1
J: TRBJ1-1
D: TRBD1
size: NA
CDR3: CASSRGQGAAEAFF
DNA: TGCGCCAGCAGCCGCGGACAGGGGGCAGCTGAAGCTTTCTTT

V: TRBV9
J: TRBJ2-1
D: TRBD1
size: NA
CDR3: CASSHGQGWDNEQFF
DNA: TGTGCCAGCAGCCATGGACAGGGGTGGGACAATGAGCAGTTCTTC

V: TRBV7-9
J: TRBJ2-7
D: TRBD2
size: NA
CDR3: CASSPRTSGIYEQYF
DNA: TGTGCCAGCAGCCCAAGGACTAGCGGGATCTACGAGCAGTACTTC

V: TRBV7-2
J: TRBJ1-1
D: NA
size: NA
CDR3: CASSLRRGSGVKAFF
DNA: TGTGCCAGCAGCCTCCGGCGAGGTTCTGGGGTGAAAGCTTTCTTT

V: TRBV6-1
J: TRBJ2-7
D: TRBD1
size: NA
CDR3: CASSDRQGTYEQYF
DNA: TGTGCCAGCAGTGATAGACAGGGGACCTACGAGCAGTACTTC

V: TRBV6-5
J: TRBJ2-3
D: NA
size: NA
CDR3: CASALGTIRTDTQYF
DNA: TGTGCCAGCGCCTTAGGGACCATCCGCACAGATACGCAGTATTTT

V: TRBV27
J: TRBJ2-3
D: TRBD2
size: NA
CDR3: CASSLGLASTDTQYF
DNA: TGTGCCAGCAGTTTAGGACTAGCTAGCACAGATACGCAGTATTTT

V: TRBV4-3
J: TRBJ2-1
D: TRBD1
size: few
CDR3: CASSLLRTGYNEQFF
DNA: TGCGCCAGCAGCCTCCTGCGGACAGGATACAATGAGCAGTTCTTC

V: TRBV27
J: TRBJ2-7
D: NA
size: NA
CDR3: CASSPYTGAGYEQYF
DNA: TGTGCCAGCAGTCCATACACGGGTGCGGGTTACGAGCAGTACTTC

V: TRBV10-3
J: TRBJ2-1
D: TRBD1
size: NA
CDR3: CAISQGANEQFF
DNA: TGTGCCATCAGTCAGGGGGCCAATGAGCAGTTCTTC

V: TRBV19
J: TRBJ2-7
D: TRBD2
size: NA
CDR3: CASSIRGSPPGEQYF
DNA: TGTGCCAGTAGTATACGCGGGAGCCCCCCGGGCGAGCAGTACTTC

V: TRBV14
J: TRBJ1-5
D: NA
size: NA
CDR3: CASSQGGPGRPQHF
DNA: TGTGCCAGCAGCCAAGGGGGCCCGGGACGGCCCCAGCATTTT

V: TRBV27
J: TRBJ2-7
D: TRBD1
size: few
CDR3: CASSKGTGSYYEQYF
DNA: TGTGCCAGCAGCAAAGGGACAGGGAGTTACTACGAGCAGTACTTC

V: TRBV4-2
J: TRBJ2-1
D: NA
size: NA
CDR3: CASSPTLWRQRHNEQFF
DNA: TGTGCCAGCAGCCCGACCTTATGGCGCCAGCGCCACAATGAGCAGTTCTTC

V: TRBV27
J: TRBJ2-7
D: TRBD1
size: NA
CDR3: CASSFQGQGAYEQYF
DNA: TGTGCCAGCAGTTTCCAGGGCCAGGGGGCCTACGAGCAGTACTTC

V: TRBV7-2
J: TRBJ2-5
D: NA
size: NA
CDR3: CASSFNPPRETQYF
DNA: TGTGCCAGCAGCTTCAACCCCCCAAGGGAGACCCAGTACTTC

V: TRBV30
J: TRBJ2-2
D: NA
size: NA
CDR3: CAWRARGRIGELFF
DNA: TGTGCCTGGAGAGCACGGGGGCGGATCGGGGAGCTGTTTTTT

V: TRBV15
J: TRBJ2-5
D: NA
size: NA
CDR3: CATSRGASVQETQYF
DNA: TGTGCCACCAGCAGAGGGGCTAGCGTCCAAGAGACCCAGTACTTC

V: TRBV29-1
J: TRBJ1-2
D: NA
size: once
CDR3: CSDLETVGYGYTF
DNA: TGCAGCGACTTAGAGACAGTTGGCTATGGCTACACCTTC

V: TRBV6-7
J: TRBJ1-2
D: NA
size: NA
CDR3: CATSIRGADGYTF
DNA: TGTGCCACCTCTATTCGGGGGGCTGATGGCTACACCTTC

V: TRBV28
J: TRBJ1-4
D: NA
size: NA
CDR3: CASSYRVSNEKLFF
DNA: TGTGCCAGCAGTTACAGGGTCTCTAATGAAAAACTGTTTTTT

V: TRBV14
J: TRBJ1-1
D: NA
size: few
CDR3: CASSQVGLAEAFF
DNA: TGTGCCAGCAGCCAAGTAGGGTTAGCTGAAGCTTTCTTT

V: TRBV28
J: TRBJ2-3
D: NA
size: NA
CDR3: CASSLRLARSTDTQYF
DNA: TGTGCCAGCAGTTTGCGGCTAGCGAGAAGCACAGATACGCAGTATTTT

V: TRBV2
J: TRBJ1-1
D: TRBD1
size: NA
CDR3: CASSVRGGNTEAFF
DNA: TGTGCCAGCAGTGTCAGGGGGGGGAACACTGAAGCTTTCTTT

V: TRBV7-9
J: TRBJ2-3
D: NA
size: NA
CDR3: CATNWGSTDTQYF
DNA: TGTGCCACTAATTGGGGTAGCACAGATACGCAGTATTTT

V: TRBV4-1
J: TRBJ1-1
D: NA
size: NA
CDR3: CASSLQGQGAWNTEAFF
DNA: TGCGCCAGCAGCTTACAAGGACAAGGGGCTTGGAACACTGAAGCTTTCTTT

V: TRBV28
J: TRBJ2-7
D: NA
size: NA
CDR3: CASSRGAATYEQYF
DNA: TGTGCCAGCAGTCGTGGGGCAGCCACGTACGAGCAGTACTTC

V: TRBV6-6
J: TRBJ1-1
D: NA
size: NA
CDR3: CASSPVGNTEAFF
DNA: TGTGCCAGCAGCCCCGTTGGGAACACTGAAGCTTTCTTT

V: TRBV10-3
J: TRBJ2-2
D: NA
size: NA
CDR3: CAISESRGRYPGELFF
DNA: TGTGCCATCAGTGAGTCTCGTGGGAGGTACCCCGGGGAGCTGTTTTTT

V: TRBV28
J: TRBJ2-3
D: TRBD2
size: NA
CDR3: CASSSLLERELADTQYF
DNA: TGTGCCAGCAGTTCCCTATTGGAGCGGGAGCTGGCTGATACGCAGTATTTT

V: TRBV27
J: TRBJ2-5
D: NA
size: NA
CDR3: CAGSLAGAGETQYF
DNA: TGTGCCGGCAGTTTAGCAGGGGCGGGGGAGACCCAGTACTTC

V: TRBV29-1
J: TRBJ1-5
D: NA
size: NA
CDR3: CSHTEGNSNQPQHF
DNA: TGCAGCCACACCGAGGGTAATAGCAATCAGCCCCAGCATTTT

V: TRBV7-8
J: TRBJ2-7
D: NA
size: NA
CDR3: CASSARDNSYEQYF
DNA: TGTGCCAGCAGCGCCCGGGACAATTCCTACGAGCAGTACTTC

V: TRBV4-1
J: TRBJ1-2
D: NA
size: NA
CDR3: CASSQDETGWGYTF
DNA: TGCGCCAGCAGCCAAGATGAAACAGGGTGGGGCTACACCTTC